This T cell receptor (beta chain) was captured by sequencing in a study of blood T cells in healthy people across ages. Concerning this clonotype: Its target is unknown.

This CDR3 region has 14 residues. Losses at the gene ends were 3 bases for V and 4 bases for J; bases not matched to a gene: 3. The study's findings and limits: Expanded clonotype shifts may have been confounded, as the donors had an unknown CMV status.

For the second PCR, which ran for about 6 to 11 cycles, a sample-barcoded 5' primer and a J-beta primer mix were used. TCRdb processed the 5' RACE reads anew with MiXCR; each CDR3 protein has one entry. The sample records 910,000 or so distinct CDR3 sequences, roughly 51% being singletons. The chain is built from TRBV12-3 or TRBV12-4 and TRBJ2-3, with TRBD1 identical over 8 bases. The sequence was collected from a woman aged 55-70 years in good health. Sequencing was carried out using blood. The CDR3 DNA reads TGTGCCAGCAGTTTTCAGGGGGCGTCAGATACGCAGTATTTT. It yields the protein CASSFQGASDTQYF.